The 8 T cell receptor beta chains below were found in one sample sequenced in a study of cytomegalovirus exposure and HLA in healthy donors. Both 60 Vbeta primers and 13 Jbeta primers went into the PCR. Libraries were prepared by immunoSEQ multiplex PCR; TCRdb keeps only in-frame clonotypes and omits some of them. This sample has 95,000 to 100,000 clones, with approximately 85% found just once. Sequencing used PBMCs. Source of these receptors: a man younger than 45 in good health and CMV-seronegative.

The V call is TRBV19, the J call TRBJ2-1, with 15 bases that match TRBD2. Unmatched junction bases numbered 8, after V lost 7 bases and J lost 7 bases. Germline lookup yields CDR1 LNHDA and CDR2 SQIVND (reference sequence). CDR3 length equals 16 residues. CDR3 in DNA: TGTGCCAGTACCACCTCCGGGACTAGCGGGAGGAATGAGCAGTTCTTC. Its protein product is CASTTSGTSGRNEQFF.

The chain couples TRBV9 to TRBJ2-6; D is unclear. V gave up 0 bases and J gave up 0 bases, with 13 bases separating them. From germline, CDR1 is SGDLS and CDR2 YYNGEE. This CDR3 is 18 amino acids long. The CDR3 region has the DNA TGTGCCAGCAGCGTAGCTGCCAGGCTGAGCTCTGGGGCCAACGTCCTGACTTTC. This codes for CASSVAARLSSGANVLTF.

The chain recombines TRBV2 with TRBJ2-5; 7 positions agree with TRBD2. V trimming: 3 bases; J trimming: 4 bases; junction bases outside the gene matches: 5. The CDR3 covers 14 residues. CDR1 and CDR2 (germline): SNHLY, FYNNEI. The CDR3 sequence is CASSELGEGETQYF. CDR3 nucleotides: TGTGCCAGCAGTGAGTTGGGGGAGGGAGAGACCCAGTACTTC. Drawing the rest from reference TRBV2 and TRBJ2-5, the complete variable domain is EPEVTQTPSHQVTQMGQEVILRCVPISNHLYFYWYRQILGQKVEFLVSFYNNEISEKSEIFDDQFSVERPDGSNFTLKIRSTKLEDSAMYFCASSELGEGETQYFGPGTRLLVL.

The rearrangement joins TRBV9 to TRBJ2-3; D might be TRBD2 (7 bases). The germline CDR1 and CDR2 sequences are SGDLS and YYNGEE. V was pared by 4 bases and J by 4 bases, with 22 bases between. This CDR3 has 17 amino acids. The CDR3 sequence is CASSPRGGFVDADTQYF. The CDR3, as DNA: TGTGCCAGCAGCCCTCGCGGGGGCTTCGTCGATGCAGATACGCAGTATTTT.

The V call is TRBV6-5, the J call TRBJ2-7; D remains ambiguous. The CDR3 totals 14 residues. Germline V gives CDR1 MNHEY, CDR2 SVGAGI. The V gene lost 7 bases and the J gene lost 1 base, with 14 bases spanning the gap. The CDR3 DNA reads as TGTGCCAGCACTCGCCAGGCCAATTCCTACGAGCAGTACTTC. This translates into CASTRQANSYEQYF.

This sequence joins TRBV2 and TRBJ2-3, with D uncertain. The CDR3 consists of 12 residues. V gave up 6 bases and J gave up 3 bases, with 7 bases separating them. In germline, CDR1 is SNHLY, CDR2 FYNNEI. As DNA, the CDR3 is TGTGCCAGCAGCCTCTTAACAGATACGCAGTATTTT. Translated, it gives CASSLLTDTQYF.

The chain is built from TRBV9 and TRBJ2-7; 7 bases fit TRBD1. This CDR3 is built from 15 residues. CDR1 is SGDLS, CDR2 YYNGEE, per germline. The ends lost 3 bases at V and 0 bases at J; junction bases unmatched: 6. The CDR3: CASSAATGSSYEQYF. As DNA, the CDR3 is TGTGCCAGCAGCGCCGCGACAGGGAGCTCCTACGAGCAGTACTTC.

J is TRBJ1-5 and V is TRBV2; the D is unclear. Germline CDR1 reads SNHLY; CDR2 reads FYNNEI. The CDR3 consists of 15 residues. V lost 8 bases and J 2 bases, leaving 16 bases between the germline ends. CDR3 loop: CASGRGEGGNQPQHF. For the CDR3, the DNA is TGTGCCAGCGGCCGAGGCGAGGGTGGCAATCAGCCCCAGCATTTT.